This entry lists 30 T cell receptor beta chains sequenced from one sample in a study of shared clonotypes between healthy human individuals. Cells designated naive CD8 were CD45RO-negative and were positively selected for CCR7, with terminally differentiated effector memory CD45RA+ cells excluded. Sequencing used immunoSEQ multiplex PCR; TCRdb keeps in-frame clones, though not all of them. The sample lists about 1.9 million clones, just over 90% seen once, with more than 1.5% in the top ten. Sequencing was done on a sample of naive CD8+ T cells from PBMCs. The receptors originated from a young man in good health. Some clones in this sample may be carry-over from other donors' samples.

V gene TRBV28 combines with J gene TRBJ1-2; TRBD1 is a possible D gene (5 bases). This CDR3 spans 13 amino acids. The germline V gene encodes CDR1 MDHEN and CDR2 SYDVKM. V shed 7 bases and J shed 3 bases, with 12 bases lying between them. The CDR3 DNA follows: TGTGCCAGCATTCTTCGAGGGGACTATGGCTACACCTTC. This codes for CASILRGDYGYTF.

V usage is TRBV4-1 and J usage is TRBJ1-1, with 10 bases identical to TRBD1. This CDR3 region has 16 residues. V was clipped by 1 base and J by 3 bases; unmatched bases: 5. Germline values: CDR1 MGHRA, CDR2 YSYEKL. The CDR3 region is CASSQGTGGIDTEAFF. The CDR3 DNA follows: TGCGCCAGCAGCCAAGGGACAGGGGGAATCGACACTGAAGCTTTCTTT.

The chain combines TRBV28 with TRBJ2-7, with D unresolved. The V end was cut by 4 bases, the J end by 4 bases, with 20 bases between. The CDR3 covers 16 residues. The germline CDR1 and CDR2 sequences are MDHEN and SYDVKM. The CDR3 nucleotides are TGTGCCAGCAGTTCCCTATATGCAAGGGTGCGGTACGAGCAGTACTTC. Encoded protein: CASSSLYARVRYEQYF.

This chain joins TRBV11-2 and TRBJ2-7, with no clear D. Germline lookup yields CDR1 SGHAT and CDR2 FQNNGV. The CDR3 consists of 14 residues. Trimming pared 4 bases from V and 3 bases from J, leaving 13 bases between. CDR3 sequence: CASSSSWAVYEQYF. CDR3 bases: TGTGCCAGCAGCTCCAGTTGGGCGGTCTACGAGCAGTACTTC.

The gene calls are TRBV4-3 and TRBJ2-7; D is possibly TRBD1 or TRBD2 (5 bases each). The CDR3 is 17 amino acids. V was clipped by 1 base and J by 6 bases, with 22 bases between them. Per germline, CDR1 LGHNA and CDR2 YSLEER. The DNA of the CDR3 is TGCGCCAGCAGCCAAGTATTACTGAGAGCGGTGGGACGCGAGCAGTACTTC. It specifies CASSQVLLRAVGREQYF.

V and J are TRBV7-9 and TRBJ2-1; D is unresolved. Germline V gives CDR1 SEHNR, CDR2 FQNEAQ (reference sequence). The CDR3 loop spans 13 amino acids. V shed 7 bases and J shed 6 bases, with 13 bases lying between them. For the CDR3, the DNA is TGTGCCAGCATCTCCCCCAGCGTCAATGAGCAGTTCTTC. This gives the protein CASISPSVNEQFF.

For the CDR3, the DNA is TGTGCCAGCAGCTTATACGGTGGGGAGACCCAGTACTTC. It encodes CASSLYGGETQYF. The rearrangement uses TRBV7-2 and TRBJ2-5; D unresolved. Germline V gives CDR1 SGHTA, CDR2 FQGNSA. The germline V and J ends were trimmed by 2 bases and 5 bases, with 9 bases remaining between them. The length of the CDR3 is 13 residues.

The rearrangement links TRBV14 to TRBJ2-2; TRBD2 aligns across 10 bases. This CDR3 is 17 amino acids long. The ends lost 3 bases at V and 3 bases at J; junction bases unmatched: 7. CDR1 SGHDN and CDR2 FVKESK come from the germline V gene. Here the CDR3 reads CASSQLAGASYTGELFF. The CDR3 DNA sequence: TGTGCCAGCAGCCAGCTAGCGGGAGCGTCTTACACCGGGGAGCTGTTTTTT.

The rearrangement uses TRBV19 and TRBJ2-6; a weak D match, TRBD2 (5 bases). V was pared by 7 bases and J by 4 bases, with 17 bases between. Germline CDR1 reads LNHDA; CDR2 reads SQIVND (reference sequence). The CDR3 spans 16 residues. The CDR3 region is CASTRKRVTGANVLTF. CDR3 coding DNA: TGTGCCAGTACCCGAAAGAGGGTGACAGGGGCCAACGTCCTGACTTTC.

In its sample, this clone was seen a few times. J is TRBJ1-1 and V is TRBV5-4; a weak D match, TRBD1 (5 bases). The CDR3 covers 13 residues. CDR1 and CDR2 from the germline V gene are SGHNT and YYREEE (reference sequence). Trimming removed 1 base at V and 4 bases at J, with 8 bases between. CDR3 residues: CASSLWGSTEAFF. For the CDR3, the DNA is TGTGCCAGCAGCTTGTGGGGGAGCACTGAAGCTTTCTTT.

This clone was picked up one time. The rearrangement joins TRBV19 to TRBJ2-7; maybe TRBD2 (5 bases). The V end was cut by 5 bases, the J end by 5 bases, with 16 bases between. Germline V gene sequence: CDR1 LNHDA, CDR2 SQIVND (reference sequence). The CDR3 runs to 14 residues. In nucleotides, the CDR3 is TGTGCCAGTAGTCTGCGGGTCGGTTTAGACGAGCAGTACTTC. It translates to CASSLRVGLDEQYF.

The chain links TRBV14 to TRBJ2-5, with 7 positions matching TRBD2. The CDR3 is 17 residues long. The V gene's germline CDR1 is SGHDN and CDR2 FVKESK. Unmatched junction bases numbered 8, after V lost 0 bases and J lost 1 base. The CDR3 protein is CASSQETSGDPQETQYF. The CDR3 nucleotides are TGTGCCAGCAGCCAAGAGACAAGCGGGGATCCCCAAGAGACCCAGTACTTC.

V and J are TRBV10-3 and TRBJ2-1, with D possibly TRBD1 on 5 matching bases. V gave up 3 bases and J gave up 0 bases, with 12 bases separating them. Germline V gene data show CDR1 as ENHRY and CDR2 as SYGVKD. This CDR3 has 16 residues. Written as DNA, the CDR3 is TGTGCCATCAGTGAAGGTCAGGGAAGCTCCTACAATGAGCAGTTCTTC. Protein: CAISEGQGSSYNEQFF.

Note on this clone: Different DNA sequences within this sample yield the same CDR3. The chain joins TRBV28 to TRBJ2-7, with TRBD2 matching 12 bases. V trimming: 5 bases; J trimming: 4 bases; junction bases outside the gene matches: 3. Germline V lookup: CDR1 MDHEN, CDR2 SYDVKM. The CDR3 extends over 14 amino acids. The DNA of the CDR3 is TGTGCCAGCAGTCTACTAGCGGGGGGATACGAGCAGTACTTC. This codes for CASSLLAGGYEQYF.

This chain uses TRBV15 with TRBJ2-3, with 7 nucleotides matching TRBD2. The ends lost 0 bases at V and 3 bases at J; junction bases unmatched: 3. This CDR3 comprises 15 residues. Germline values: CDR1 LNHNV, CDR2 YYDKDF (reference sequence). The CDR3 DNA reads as TGTGCCACCAGCAGAGAACGGGAGGAAACAGATACGCAGTATTTT. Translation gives CATSREREETDTQYF.

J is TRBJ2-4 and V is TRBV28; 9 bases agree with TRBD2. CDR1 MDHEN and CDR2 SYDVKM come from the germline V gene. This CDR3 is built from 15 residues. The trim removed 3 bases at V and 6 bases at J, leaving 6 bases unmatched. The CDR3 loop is CASSFDGSGRNIQYF. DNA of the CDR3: TGTGCCAGCAGTTTCGATGGTAGCGGGAGAAACATTCAGTACTTC. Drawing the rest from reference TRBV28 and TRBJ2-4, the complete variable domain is DVKVTQSSRYLVKRTGEKVFLECVQDMDHENMFWYRQDPGLGLRLIYFSYDVKMKEKGDIPEGYSVSREKKERFSLILESASTNQTSMYLCASSFDGSGRNIQYFGAGTRLSVL.

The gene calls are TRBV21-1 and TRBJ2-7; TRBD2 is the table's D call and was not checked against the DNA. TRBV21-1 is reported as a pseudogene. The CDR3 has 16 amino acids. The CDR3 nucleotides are TGTGCCAGCCGCTATCTTTGGACTAGCGGGAGCCACGAGCAGTACTTC. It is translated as CASRYLWTSGSHEQYF.

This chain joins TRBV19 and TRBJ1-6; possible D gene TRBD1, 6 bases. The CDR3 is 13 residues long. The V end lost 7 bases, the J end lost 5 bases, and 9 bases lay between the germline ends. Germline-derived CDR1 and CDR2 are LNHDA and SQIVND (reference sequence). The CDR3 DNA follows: TGTGCCAGTAATCCAGGGGATAATTCACCCCTCCACTTT. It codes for CASNPGDNSPLHF.

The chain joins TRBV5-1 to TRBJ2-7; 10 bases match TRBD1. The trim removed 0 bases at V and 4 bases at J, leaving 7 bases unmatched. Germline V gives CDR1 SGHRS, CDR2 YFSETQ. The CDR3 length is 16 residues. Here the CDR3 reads CASSLEGTGAGYEQYF. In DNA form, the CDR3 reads TGCGCCAGCAGCTTGGAGGGGACAGGGGCTGGGTACGAGCAGTACTTC. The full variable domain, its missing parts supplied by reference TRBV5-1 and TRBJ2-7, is KAGVTQTPRYLIKTRGQQVTLSCSPISGHRSVSWYQQTPGQGLQFLFEYFSETQRNKGNFPGRFSGRQFSNSRSEMNVSTLELGDSALYLCASSLEGTGAGYEQYFGPGTRLTVT.

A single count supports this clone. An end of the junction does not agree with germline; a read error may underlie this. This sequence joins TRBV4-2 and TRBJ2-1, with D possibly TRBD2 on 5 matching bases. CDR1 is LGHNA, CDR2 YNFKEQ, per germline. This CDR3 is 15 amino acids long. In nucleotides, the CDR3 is TGTGCCAGCAGACAAGGGAGTCTCTCCTACAATGAGCAGTTCTTC. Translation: CASRQGSLSYNEQFF.

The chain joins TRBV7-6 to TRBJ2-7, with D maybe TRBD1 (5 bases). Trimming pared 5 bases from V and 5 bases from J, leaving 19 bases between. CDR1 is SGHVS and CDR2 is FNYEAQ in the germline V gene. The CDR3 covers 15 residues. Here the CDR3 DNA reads TGTGCCAGCAGCGGACACCCAGGGTTCTCAGACGAGCAGTACTTC. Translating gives CASSGHPGFSDEQYF.

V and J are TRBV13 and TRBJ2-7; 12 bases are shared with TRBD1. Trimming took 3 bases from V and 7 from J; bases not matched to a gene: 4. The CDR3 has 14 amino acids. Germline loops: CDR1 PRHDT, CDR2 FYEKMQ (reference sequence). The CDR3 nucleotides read TGTGCCAGCAGCTTGGGACAGGGGGCAGGGGAGCAGTACTTC. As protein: CASSLGQGAGEQYF.

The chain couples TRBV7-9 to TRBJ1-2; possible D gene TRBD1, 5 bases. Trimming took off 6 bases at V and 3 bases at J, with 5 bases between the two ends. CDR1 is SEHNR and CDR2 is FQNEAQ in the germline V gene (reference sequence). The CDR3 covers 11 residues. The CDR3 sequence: CASRGDYGYTF. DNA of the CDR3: TGTGCCAGCAGAGGGGACTATGGCTACACCTTC.

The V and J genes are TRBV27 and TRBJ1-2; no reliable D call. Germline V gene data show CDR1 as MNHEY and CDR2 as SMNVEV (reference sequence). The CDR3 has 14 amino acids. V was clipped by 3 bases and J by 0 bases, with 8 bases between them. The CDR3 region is CASSFSIANYGYTF. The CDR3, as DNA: TGTGCCAGCAGTTTCTCCATCGCTAACTATGGCTACACCTTC.

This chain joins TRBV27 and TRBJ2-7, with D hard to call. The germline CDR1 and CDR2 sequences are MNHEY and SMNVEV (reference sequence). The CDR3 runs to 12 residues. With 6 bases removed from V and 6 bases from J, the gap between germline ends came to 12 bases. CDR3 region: CASSGPNGEQYF. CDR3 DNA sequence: TGTGCCAGCAGCGGACCGAACGGCGAGCAGTACTTC.

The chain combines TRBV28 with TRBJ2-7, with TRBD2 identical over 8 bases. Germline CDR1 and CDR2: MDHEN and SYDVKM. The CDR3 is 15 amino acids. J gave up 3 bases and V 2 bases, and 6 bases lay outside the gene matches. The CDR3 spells CASSLEPSGGYEQYF. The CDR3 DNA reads TGTGCCAGCAGTTTAGAGCCCAGCGGGGGCTACGAGCAGTACTTC.

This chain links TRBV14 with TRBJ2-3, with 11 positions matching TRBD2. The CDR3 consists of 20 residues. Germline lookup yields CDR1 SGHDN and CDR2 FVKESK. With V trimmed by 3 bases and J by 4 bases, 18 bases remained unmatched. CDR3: CASSHARTLPSGRPADTQYF. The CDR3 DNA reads TGTGCCAGCAGCCATGCGCGGACCCTTCCTAGCGGGAGGCCAGCAGATACGCAGTATTTT.

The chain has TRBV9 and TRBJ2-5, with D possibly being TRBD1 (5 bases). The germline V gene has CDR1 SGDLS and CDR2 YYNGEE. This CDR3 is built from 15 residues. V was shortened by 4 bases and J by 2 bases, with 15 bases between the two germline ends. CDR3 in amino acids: CASSKRWGPQETQYF. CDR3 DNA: TGTGCCAGCAGCAAAAGGTGGGGCCCTCAAGAGACCCAGTACTTC.

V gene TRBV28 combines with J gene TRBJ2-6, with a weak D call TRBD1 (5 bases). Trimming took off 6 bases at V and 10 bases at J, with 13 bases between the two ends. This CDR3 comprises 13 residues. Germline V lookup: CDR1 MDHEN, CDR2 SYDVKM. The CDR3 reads CASRMDMDNVLTF. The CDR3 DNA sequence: TGTGCCAGCAGAATGGACATGGATAACGTCCTGACTTTC.

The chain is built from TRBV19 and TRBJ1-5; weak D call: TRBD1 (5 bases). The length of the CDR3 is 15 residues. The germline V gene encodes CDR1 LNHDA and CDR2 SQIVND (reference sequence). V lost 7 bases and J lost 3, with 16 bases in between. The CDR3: CASMVRQGYNQPQHF. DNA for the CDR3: TGTGCCAGTATGGTAAGGCAGGGTTACAATCAGCCCCAGCATTTT.